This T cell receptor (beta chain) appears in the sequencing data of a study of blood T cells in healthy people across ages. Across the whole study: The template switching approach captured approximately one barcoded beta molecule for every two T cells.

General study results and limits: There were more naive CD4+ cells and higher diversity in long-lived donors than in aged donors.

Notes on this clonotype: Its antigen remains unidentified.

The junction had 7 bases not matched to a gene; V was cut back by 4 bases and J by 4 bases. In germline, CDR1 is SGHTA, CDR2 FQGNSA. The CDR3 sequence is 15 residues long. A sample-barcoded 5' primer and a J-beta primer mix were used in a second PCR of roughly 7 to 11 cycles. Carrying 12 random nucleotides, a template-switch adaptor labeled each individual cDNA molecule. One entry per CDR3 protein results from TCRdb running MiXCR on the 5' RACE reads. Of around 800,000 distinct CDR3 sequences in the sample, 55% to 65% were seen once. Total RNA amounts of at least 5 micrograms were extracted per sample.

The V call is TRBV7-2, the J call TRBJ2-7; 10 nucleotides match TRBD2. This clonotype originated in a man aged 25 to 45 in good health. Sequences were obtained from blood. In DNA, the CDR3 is TGTGCCAGCAGCTCAAGCGGGGGGGCGGGATACGAGCAGTACTTC. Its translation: CASSSSGGAGYEQYF.